This T cell receptor (beta chain) emerged from a study of CD8 T cells in Susac syndrome. Random hexamers were used to reverse transcribe about 0.5 to 1 ug of RNA. One entry per CDR3 protein results from TCRdb running MiXCR on the immunoSEQ multiplex PCR reads. Of some 160,000 distinct CDR3 sequences in the sample, about 90% were seen once. CDR3 length: 14 amino acids. Germline values: CDR1 SGHDT, CDR2 YYEEEE. Trimming removed 3 bases at V and 0 bases at J, with 8 bases between. The chain recombines TRBV5-6 with TRBJ2-3, with D unresolved. The sequence was obtained from a human donor in good health. Sequencing was carried out using CD4+ T cells from PBMCs. CDR3 nucleotide sequence: TGTGCCAGCAGCTCGACCGAGAGCACAGATACGCAGTATTTT. Translated, it gives CASSSTESTDTQYF.